The 20 T cell receptor beta chains below were found in one sample sequenced in a study of blood T cell repertoires in COVID-19. The protocol was immunoSEQ multiplex PCR, while the TCRdb copy is restricted to in-frame clones and leaves out a portion. The sample yields approximately 340,000 clones, about 83% seen once. The material sequenced was peripheral blood. Every receptor here comes from a man aged 25 to 45 with active or convalescent COVID-19.

The V and J genes are TRBV20-1 and TRBJ2-7; D perhaps matches TRBD1 (5 bases). Trimming removed 3 bases from V and 6 bases from J, with 15 bases in between. Germline values: CDR1 DFQATT, CDR2 SNEGSKA (reference sequence). The CDR3 extends over 13 amino acids. The CDR3 sequence is CSASRGALPEQYF. The CDR3 coding sequence is TGCAGTGCTAGTCGTGGGGCGCTTCCCGAGCAGTACTTC.

This sequence joins TRBV21-1 and TRBJ2-3; the table's TRBD1 call for D was not verified on the DNA. TRBV21-1 is described as a pseudogene. This CDR3 spans 14 amino acids. The CDR3 DNA reads as TGTGCCAGCAGCTCCTCAGGGAGCACAGATACGCAGTATTTT. The encoded protein is CASSSSGSTDTQYF.

The chain has TRBV4-2 and TRBJ2-3, with a weak D call TRBD1 (6 bases). The V gene lost 1 base and the J gene lost 3 bases, with 20 bases spanning the gap. Per germline, CDR1 LGHNA and CDR2 YNFKEQ. The CDR3 runs 18 residues. As DNA, the CDR3 is TGTGCCAGCAGCCAAGGGTCTGGGGGCATCCGGTCTACAGATACGCAGTATTTT. It yields the protein CASSQGSGGIRSTDTQYF.

This chain joins TRBV6-5 and TRBJ1-2; unclear D gene. V was clipped by 4 bases and J by 4 bases, with 19 bases between them. Germline V CDR1 and CDR2: MNHEY, SVGAGI. This CDR3 spans 16 amino acids. CDR3 bases: TGTGCCAGCAGTTCCCCGGTGGCTCGGGGAGGCTATGGCTACACCTTC. Protein product: CASSSPVARGGYGYTF.

V gene TRBV21-1 combines with J gene TRBJ2-7; the table gives TRBD2 as D, unverified against the DNA. TRBV21-1 is flagged as a pseudogene. The CDR3 runs to 14 residues. CDR3: CASSNWRGAGEQYF. CDR3 sequence (DNA): TGTGCCAGCAGCAATTGGCGGGGGGCTGGCGAGCAGTACTTC.

The CDR3 region has the DNA TGCAGCGTTGAAGACACCAGGGGGCAGGACACCATATATTTT. Translating gives CSVEDTRGQDTIYF. The chain has TRBV29-1 and TRBJ1-3; 8 bases agree with TRBD1. Germline CDR1 reads SQVTM; CDR2 reads ANQGSEA. The CDR3 sequence is 14 residues long. Unmatched junction bases numbered 6, after V lost 0 bases and J lost 8 bases.

This chain connects TRBV7-2 to TRBJ2-7, with 7 bases that match TRBD2. Germline assignment: CDR1 SGHTA and CDR2 FQGNSA. Germline trimming cut 2 bases from V and 5 bases from J; bases unmatched to any gene: 9. This CDR3 spans 15 amino acids. The CDR3 loop is CASSLMWEGRNEQYF. CDR3 coding DNA: TGTGCCAGCAGCTTAATGTGGGAGGGCCGCAACGAGCAGTACTTC.

The chain carries TRBV6-5 and TRBJ2-3; no reliable D call. This CDR3 is built from 14 residues. Germline CDR1 reads MNHEY; CDR2 reads SVGAGI. V was cut by 4 bases and J by 0 bases, with 8 bases left in between. CDR3 DNA sequence: TGTGCCAGCAGTTTCAGCGTTAGCACAGATACGCAGTATTTT. The encoded protein is CASSFSVSTDTQYF.

The chain couples TRBV5-5 to TRBJ2-7, with TRBD1 matching 7 bases. The V gene end was trimmed by 2 bases and the J gene end by 2 bases; junction bases not matched to a gene: 13. Germline V gives CDR1 SGHKS, CDR2 YYEKEE (reference sequence). CDR3 size: 17 residues. DNA for the CDR3: TGTGCCAGCAGCTTTCGACAGGGCCCGGTAAAGGCCTACGAGCAGTACTTC. Translation: CASSFRQGPVKAYEQYF.

The chain has TRBV12-3 or TRBV12-4 and TRBJ2-3; no firm D call. The V end was cut by 5 bases, the J end by 6 bases, with 9 bases between. The length of the CDR3 is 12 residues. The DNA for the CDR3 is TGTGCCAGCAGTAATGGGCGTGATACGCAGTATTTT. Translated: CASSNGRDTQYF.

V and J are TRBV12-3 or TRBV12-4 and TRBJ1-6, with unresolved D. The CDR3 has 13 residues. Trimming left V 1 base short and J 10 bases short, with 8 bases between. The CDR3, as DNA: TGTGCCAGCAGTTTAGGCGGGAGATCACCCCTCCACTTT. Translation gives CASSLGGRSPLHF.

The chain combines TRBV4-2 with TRBJ1-3; D remains unclear. Between the trimmed V and J ends, which lost 0 bases and 4 bases, there was a span of 10 bases. The CDR3 extends over 15 amino acids. Per germline, CDR1 LGHNA and CDR2 YNFKEQ. The CDR3 DNA sequence: TGTGCCAGCAGCCAAGAGTTACAGAGCGGAAACACCATATATTTT. This gives the protein CASSQELQSGNTIYF.

DNA for the CDR3: TGTGCCAGCAGCCCCTGGACAGGGAATTTCGAGCAGTACTTC. Encoded protein: CASSPWTGNFEQYF. The chain joins TRBV11-1 to TRBJ2-7; TRBD1 matches 8 bases. The CDR3 covers 14 residues. Germline V gives CDR1 SGHAT, CDR2 FQDESV (reference sequence). Trimming removed 5 bases from V and 6 bases from J; junction bases left unmatched: 9. Drawing the rest from reference TRBV11-1 and TRBJ2-7, the complete variable domain is EAEVAQSPRYKITEKSQAVAFWCDPISGHATLYWYRQILGQGPELLVQFQDESVVDDSQLPKDRFSAERLKGVDSTLKIQPAELGDSAMYLCASSPWTGNFEQYFGPGTRLTVT.

Here the CDR3 reads CASSEDSSNYGYTF. The CDR3, as DNA: TGTGCCAGCAGCGAGGACAGTTCTAACTATGGCTACACCTTC. The chain is built from TRBV7-2 and TRBJ1-2, with D possibly being TRBD1 (6 bases). Trimming pared 5 bases from V and 0 bases from J, leaving 10 bases between. The CDR3 has 14 amino acids. Germline CDR1 is SGHTA and CDR2 is FQGNSA.

CDR3 nucleotide sequence: TGTGCCACCAGCCAAAGGGGGATACTCACCGGGGAGCTGTTTTTT. Encoded protein: CATSQRGILTGELFF. The chain employs TRBV24-1 and TRBJ2-2; a weak D match, TRBD1 (6 bases). CDR1 and CDR2 (germline): KGHDR, SFDVKD. Deletions cut 7 bases from V and 4 bases from J, with 15 bases between. The CDR3 is 15 amino acids.

V is TRBV4-1 and J is TRBJ2-3; a weak D match, TRBD1 (5 bases). This CDR3 has 15 amino acids. CDR1 is MGHRA, CDR2 YSYEKL, per germline. V lost 0 bases, J lost 2 bases, and 9 bases lay in between. The CDR3 is CASSQDREDTDTQYF. The DNA for the CDR3 is TGCGCCAGCAGCCAAGACAGGGAAGACACAGATACGCAGTATTTT.

The V and J genes are TRBV30 and TRBJ2-1, with 10 bases lining up with TRBD2. The CDR3 spans 14 residues. J lost 12 bases, V lost 0 bases, and 8 bases had no gene match. CDR1 and CDR2 from the germline V gene are GTSNPN and SVGIG (reference sequence). The CDR3 region is CAWSVGLAGVWQFF. The CDR3 coding sequence is TGTGCCTGGAGTGTAGGCCTAGCGGGAGTGTGGCAGTTCTTC.

The V gene is TRBV14, the J gene TRBJ1-4; possibly TRBD1 for D (5 bases). CDR3 size: 15 residues. With 5 bases removed from V and 3 bases from J, the gap between germline ends came to 13 bases. Germline CDR1 reads SGHDN; CDR2 reads FVKESK. For the CDR3, the DNA is TGTGCCAGCAGCTGGACACTTCGGGCTAATGAAAAACTGTTTTTT. Translation: CASSWTLRANEKLFF.

The chain links TRBV5-4 to TRBJ1-1; D might be TRBD1 (5 bases). V lost 2 bases and J lost 3, with 17 bases in between. Germline lookup yields CDR1 SGHNT and CDR2 YYREEE (reference sequence). CDR3 length: 16 amino acids. The CDR3 loop reads CASSFGQGGLDTEAFF. CDR3 sequence (DNA): TGTGCCAGCAGCTTTGGGCAGGGCGGTCTAGACACTGAAGCTTTCTTT.

The genes are TRBV7-2 and TRBJ2-3; 11 nucleotides match TRBD2. The ends lost 0 bases at V and 6 bases at J; junction bases unmatched: 11. This CDR3 spans 18 amino acids. From germline, CDR1 is SGHTA and CDR2 FQGNSA. Here the CDR3 reads CASSLALRLAGNTDTQYF. CDR3 nucleotides: TGTGCCAGCAGCTTAGCGCTGAGACTAGCGGGAAACACGGATACGCAGTATTTT.